The 21 T cell receptor beta chains reported below all come from one sample, sequenced in a study of cytomegalovirus exposure and HLA in healthy donors. The PCR contained 60 Vbeta and 13 Jbeta primers. Produced via immunoSEQ multiplex PCR; TCRdb's table is partial and in-frame only. The data hold approximately 90,000 clones, with 65% to 80% observed a single time. Material: PBMCs. The receptors stem from a woman aged 45-65 years in good health and CMV-seropositive.

The chain carries TRBV30 and TRBJ2-1, with TRBD2 matching 12 bases. V trimming: 7 bases; J trimming: 1 base; junction bases outside the gene matches: 8. Per the germline V gene, CDR1 is GTSNPN and CDR2 is SVGIG (reference sequence). This CDR3 region has 16 residues. The DNA for the CDR3 is TGTGCCTACGCTAGCGGGAGGGGGGCATCCTACAATGAGCAGTTCTTC. It specifies CAYASGRGASYNEQFF.

The gene calls are TRBV19 and TRBJ1-2, with 8 bases that match TRBD1. V lost 5 bases and J lost 0; bases outside the gene matches: 5. The CDR3 runs 15 residues. Looked up from germline, CDR1 is LNHDA and CDR2 is SQIVND (reference sequence). Written as DNA, the CDR3 is TGTGCCAGTAGTGGACAGGGCGTAGCTAACTATGGCTACACCTTC. This translates into CASSGQGVANYGYTF.

The CDR3 DNA sequence: TGTGCCTGGAGTACCTTAGGGAGAGAGCAGTACTTC. This gives the protein CAWSTLGREQYF. This rearrangement joins TRBV30 to TRBJ2-7; D is possibly TRBD2 (5 bases). The CDR3 has 12 residues. Germline V lookup: CDR1 GTSNPN, CDR2 SVGIG (reference sequence). V lost 2 bases to trimming and J lost 7 bases, with 12 bases between them.

V usage is TRBV7-9 and J usage is TRBJ2-7; 11 nucleotides line up with TRBD2. Looked up from germline, CDR1 is SEHNR and CDR2 is FQNEAQ (reference sequence). The CDR3 loop spans 15 amino acids. Trimming removed 0 bases from V and 4 bases from J; junction bases left unmatched: 2. The CDR3 nucleotides read TGTGCCAGCAGCTTAGCCGGGACTAGCGGATACGAGCAGTACTTC. Protein: CASSLAGTSGYEQYF.

On this clone itself: One end of the junction does not line up with germline, which may come from a read error. V gene TRBV7-9 combines with J gene TRBJ1-1, with no clear D. The CDR3 totals 12 residues. Germline V gives CDR1 SEHNR, CDR2 FQNEAQ (reference sequence). The CDR3 here is CSSRSSVSEAFF. The CDR3 nucleotides are TGTTCCAGCAGATCCTCAGTGTCTGAAGCTTTCTTT.

This sequence joins TRBV9 and TRBJ1-3; D gene ambiguous. This CDR3 has 14 residues. V lost 10 bases and J 0 bases, leaving 14 bases between the germline ends. CDR1 is SGDLS, CDR2 YYNGEE, per germline. CDR3 DNA: TGTGCCGTACACTACAAATTCTCTGGAAACACCATATATTTT. Encoded protein: CAVHYKFSGNTIYF.

This clone was detected only a few times. This rearrangement joins TRBV10-1 to TRBJ2-3; a possible D gene is TRBD2 (5 bases). CDR1 and CDR2 from the germline V gene are WNHNN and SYGVQD (reference sequence). The CDR3 runs to 13 residues. Trimming shortened V by 3 bases and J by 3 bases, and 7 bases separated the two germline ends. CDR3 sequence: CASSDERTDTQYF. As DNA, the CDR3 is TGCGCCAGCAGTGATGAGCGGACAGATACGCAGTATTTT.

CDR3 DNA: TGTGCCAGTAGTATAGGACAGGGGAAGGGCACTGAAGCTTTCTTT. The encoded protein is CASSIGQGKGTEAFF. This chain connects TRBV19 to TRBJ1-1, with 8 bases matching TRBD1. From germline, CDR1 is LNHDA and CDR2 SQIVND (reference sequence). This CDR3 contains 15 residues. V was clipped by 1 base and J by 4 bases; unmatched bases: 5. The whole variable domain, remainder taken from reference TRBV19 and TRBJ1-1, is DGGITQSPKYLFRKEGQNVTLSCEQNLNHDAMYWYRQDPGQGLRLIYYSQIVNDFQKGDIAEGYSVSREKKESFPLTVTSAQKNPTAFYLCASSIGQGKGTEAFFGQGTRLTVV.

This chain uses TRBV2 with TRBJ2-7, with 7 bases that match TRBD1. The V gene end was trimmed by 1 base and the J gene end by 0 bases; junction bases not matched to a gene: 3. Per germline, CDR1 SNHLY and CDR2 FYNNEI. The CDR3 is 15 amino acids. The CDR3 sequence: CASSEVGQSSYEQYF. The CDR3 DNA reads as TGTGCCAGCAGTGAAGTGGGACAGAGCTCCTACGAGCAGTACTTC.

The chain carries TRBV2 and TRBJ1-5, with D possibly TRBD1 on 5 matching bases. The CDR3 is 16 amino acids. The germline V gene encodes CDR1 SNHLY and CDR2 FYNNEI. V lost 2 bases and J lost 3, with 14 bases in between. Here the CDR3 reads CASSESVAGFNQPQHF. Written as DNA, the CDR3 is TGTGCCAGCAGTGAAAGTGTGGCAGGGTTCAATCAGCCCCAGCATTTT.

This chain uses TRBV5-1 with TRBJ2-2, with 8 bases aligning to TRBD1. This CDR3 spans 17 amino acids. Trimming removed 3 bases from V and 5 bases from J; junction bases left unmatched: 12. Germline V gives CDR1 SGHRS, CDR2 YFSETQ. The CDR3 reads CASSWTGQARWTGELFF. The CDR3 region has the DNA TGCGCCAGCAGCTGGACGGGACAGGCCAGGTGGACCGGGGAGCTGTTTTTT.

CDR3 protein: CASSLDRGGRPQHF. Here the CDR3 DNA reads TGTGCCAGCAGTTTGGACAGGGGAGGACGGCCCCAGCATTTT. The V call is TRBV28, the J call TRBJ1-5; TRBD1 matches 9 bases. This CDR3 comprises 14 residues. With V trimmed by 3 bases and J by 9 bases, 6 bases remained unmatched. CDR1 MDHEN and CDR2 SYDVKM come from the germline V gene.

This clone has only a few counts. This sequence joins TRBV9 and TRBJ2-1; D is unresolved. Germline-derived CDR1 and CDR2 are SGDLS and YYNGEE. The CDR3 sequence is 16 residues long. V was trimmed by 2 bases and J by 0 bases, leaving 12 bases between them. The CDR3 loop reads CASSVSGRSSYNEQFF. The CDR3 nucleotides read TGTGCCAGCAGCGTTTCAGGTCGCTCCTCCTACAATGAGCAGTTCTTC.

This clone appeared a few times. This chain uses TRBV21-1 with TRBJ2-7; the tabulated D call, TRBD2, remains unverified against the DNA. TRBV21-1 is a pseudogene. The CDR3 consists of 12 residues. The CDR3 here is CASSKGRRGQYF. DNA of the CDR3: TGTGCCAGCAGCAAAGGGAGGCGGGGACAGTACTTC.

On this clone itself: One end of the junction fails to match germline, which may point to a read error. V and J are TRBV7-6 and TRBJ2-5; the D gene is possibly TRBD2 (6 bases). The CDR3 runs 16 residues. Looked up from germline, CDR1 is SGHVS and CDR2 is FNYEAQ. CDR3 in amino acids: CASSLEGAGHHGTRYF. CDR3 nucleotides: TGTGCCAGCAGCTTAGAGGGAGCGGGTCATCACGGGACCCGGTACTTC.

The chain carries TRBV2 and TRBJ2-3, with unresolved D. V gave up 5 bases and J gave up 6 bases, with 6 bases separating them. Germline V gene sequence: CDR1 SNHLY, CDR2 FYNNEI. This CDR3 spans 11 amino acids. The CDR3 DNA follows: TGTGCCAGCAGTCCCCATGATACGCAGTATTTT. This encodes CASSPHDTQYF.

The J gene is TRBJ2-5, the V gene TRBV5-4, with 7 bases aligning to TRBD2. CDR1 and CDR2 (germline): SGHNT, YYREEE (reference sequence). CDR3 length: 14 residues. J gave up 4 bases and V 5 bases, and 8 bases lay outside the gene matches. The DNA of the CDR3 is TGTGCCAGCAGGAGAGACAGACTAGCAGAGACCCAGTACTTC. Protein product: CASRRDRLAETQYF.

This clone appeared a few times. The V call is TRBV7-8, the J call TRBJ2-1; D is perhaps TRBD2 (7 bases). Trimming shortened V by 8 bases and J by 8 bases, and 16 bases separated the two germline ends. Germline loops: CDR1 SGHVS, CDR2 FQNEAQ. This CDR3 contains 13 residues. Here the CDR3 DNA reads TGTGCCAGCCTGAGGGGGAGGGGTGATGAGCAGTTCTTC. Residues: CASLRGRGDEQFF.

The chain links TRBV29-1 to TRBJ2-3; no firm D call. Germline V gene lookup returns CDR1 SQVTM and CDR2 ANQGSEA. The germline V and J ends were trimmed by 6 bases and 0 bases, with 4 bases remaining between them. The CDR3 length is 11 residues. The CDR3 sequence is CSVTSTDTQYF. In nucleotides, the CDR3 is TGCAGCGTGACTAGCACAGATACGCAGTATTTT.

The J gene is TRBJ2-6, the V gene TRBV6-5, with a weak D call TRBD2 (6 bases). The CDR3 has 15 amino acids. Trimming stripped 4 bases from V and 1 base from J, with 8 bases between. Germline CDR1 and CDR2: MNHEY and SVGAGI. In DNA, the CDR3 is TGTGCCAGCAGTTTGGGGAGGTCTGGGGCCAACGTCCTGACTTTC. Translation: CASSLGRSGANVLTF.

This clone was counted only a few times. The V and J genes are TRBV5-4 and TRBJ2-5, with 15 bases matching TRBD2. Germline V CDR1 and CDR2: SGHNT, YYREEE (reference sequence). With 3 bases clipped from V and 5 bases from J, the junction kept 14 bases outside the gene matches. This CDR3 spans 19 amino acids. This CDR3 is CASSSGAGGGLAGGETQYF. CDR3 DNA sequence: TGTGCCAGCAGCTCGGGGGCAGGGGGCGGACTAGCGGGAGGGGAGACCCAGTACTTC.